Following are 23 T cell receptor beta chains from one sample sequenced in a study of cytomegalovirus exposure and HLA in healthy donors. Both 60 Vbeta primers and 13 Jbeta primers went into the PCR. This table comes from immunoSEQ multiplex PCR, and its TCRdb copy is limited to in-frame clones, with some not included. The sample contains 30,000 to 40,000 clones, over 60% of which appear only once. The material sequenced was PBMCs. The receptors derive from a man aged 25 to 40 in good health and CMV-seronegative.

Remarks on this clone: Because the CDR3 is missing its conserved closing phenylalanine or tryptophan, this is likely a read error. No DNA is shown, since the ends of the CDR3 on it are uncertain; the CDR3 is the one TCRdb lists. V usage is TRBV5-1 and J usage is TRBJ1-2; the D call of TRBD1 is as the table states it, not checked on the DNA. CDR1 and CDR2 from the germline V gene are SGHRS and YFSETQ. The CDR3 has 10 amino acids, counting both end residues. The CDR3 sequence: CASTGLWTSI.

J is TRBJ1-2 and V is TRBV2; TRBD1 is a possible D gene (6 bases). The CDR3 runs to 13 residues. Germline V CDR1 and CDR2: SNHLY, FYNNEI. Trimming pared 4 bases from V and 4 bases from J, leaving 10 bases between. The CDR3 DNA reads TGTGCCAGCAGTGGTGTGGGGGCCTATGGCTACACCTTC. It specifies CASSGVGAYGYTF.

Here the CDR3 DNA reads TGCGCCAGCAGTGACTTATCCAGGTTGGCTTTCTTT. It is translated as CASSDLSRLAFF. This chain uses TRBV10-2 with TRBJ1-1; D not certain. Trimming shortened V by 3 bases and J by 11 bases, and 13 bases separated the two germline ends. Germline loops: CDR1 WSHSY, CDR2 SAAADI. The CDR3 totals 12 residues.

V usage is TRBV6-5 and J usage is TRBJ2-7; 9 bases line up with TRBD2. CDR1 is MNHEY and CDR2 is SVGAGI in the germline V gene. The CDR3 consists of 15 residues. The V and J ends lost 7 bases and 4 bases, in that order; junction bases with no gene match: 11. The CDR3 reads CASTPGASGTYEQYF. In DNA, the CDR3 is TGTGCCAGCACCCCCGGGGCTAGCGGGACTTACGAGCAGTACTTC.

This chain connects TRBV4-1 to TRBJ2-7; D not certain. Trimming took 3 bases from V and 5 from J, leaving 23 bases between them. The CDR3 is made up of 17 amino acids. Germline loops: CDR1 MGHRA, CDR2 YSYEKL. CDR3 sequence: CASSHSGSQNPYDEQYF. CDR3 nucleotide sequence: TGCGCCAGCAGCCATTCCGGGTCTCAGAATCCGTACGACGAGCAGTACTTC.

CDR3 region: CASRLQGARTYEQYF. The DNA of the CDR3 is TGTGCCAGCAGGCTCCAGGGGGCAAGAACCTACGAGCAGTACTTC. This rearrangement joins TRBV28 to TRBJ2-7; 8 bases match TRBD1. With 6 bases clipped from V and 2 bases from J, the junction kept 9 bases outside the gene matches. The length of the CDR3 is 15 residues. Germline V CDR1 and CDR2: MDHEN, SYDVKM.

This clone was counted only a few times. This chain links TRBV9 with TRBJ2-1, with a possible D match to TRBD2 (6 bases). The germline CDR1 and CDR2 sequences are SGDLS and YYNGEE. Trimming cost V 4 bases and J 0 bases, with 14 bases left between them. CDR3 length: 16 residues. CDR3 sequence (DNA): TGTGCCAGCAGCTACCTTCTGGGGGGCTCCTACAATGAGCAGTTCTTC. It encodes CASSYLLGGSYNEQFF.

The chain is built from TRBV6-5 and TRBJ1-4; D ambiguous. Germline V gives CDR1 MNHEY, CDR2 SVGAGI. Trimming removed 0 bases at V and 4 bases at J, with 9 bases between. This CDR3 has 15 amino acids. Here the CDR3 reads CASSYSRALNEKLFF. CDR3 DNA sequence: TGTGCCAGCAGTTACTCGAGGGCACTTAATGAAAAACTGTTTTTT.

The V call is TRBV6-4, the J call TRBJ2-3; D is ambiguous. Per germline, CDR1 MRHNA and CDR2 SNTAGT. The CDR3 extends over 13 amino acids. V lost 6 bases, J lost 2 bases, and 9 bases lay in between. The DNA of the CDR3 is TGTGCCAGCAGGGGCCGAAACACAGATACGCAGTATTTT. This translates into CASRGRNTDTQYF.

This clone was seen a few times. The J gene is TRBJ1-1, the V gene TRBV28; D might be TRBD1 (5 bases). The CDR3 contains 16 residues. The V gene's germline CDR1 is MDHEN and CDR2 SYDVKM. The V end lost 4 bases, the J end lost 4 bases, and 19 bases lay between the germline ends. CDR3 DNA sequence: TGTGCCAGCAGTTGGCCTCGAGCAGGGTCTTCCACTGAAGCTTTCTTT. It is translated as CASSWPRAGSSTEAFF.

This chain uses TRBV2 with TRBJ2-7; 9 nucleotides match TRBD1. This CDR3 is built from 15 residues. V shed 7 bases and J 2 bases; nucleotides not matched to a gene: 9. Germline V gene sequence: CDR1 SNHLY, CDR2 FYNNEI. The CDR3 here is CASMGQGGVTYEQYF. CDR3 nucleotides: TGTGCCAGCATGGGACAGGGAGGGGTAACCTACGAGCAGTACTTC.

The V and J genes are TRBV4-2 and TRBJ2-4; 7 bases align to TRBD2. CDR3 length equals 15 residues. After removal of 0 bases from V and 9 bases from J, the junction contained 8 bases not matched to a gene. CDR1 is LGHNA, CDR2 YNFKEQ, per germline. The CDR3 DNA reads as TGTGCCAGCAGCCAAGAGGGCGGGAGAGCGGGCATTCAGTACTTC. Its protein is CASSQEGGRAGIQYF.

The chain combines TRBV10-1 with TRBJ2-7; the D gene is possibly TRBD2 (6 bases). Trimming shortened V by 2 bases and J by 3 bases, and 14 bases separated the two germline ends. This CDR3 region has 15 residues. Germline V gene lookup returns CDR1 WNHNN and CDR2 SYGVQD (reference sequence). In DNA, the CDR3 is TGCGCCAGCAGTGAGGGTGTCCAGGAGGGCTACGAGCAGTACTTC. It yields the protein CASSEGVQEGYEQYF.

This clone was seen once. The chain links TRBV6-6 to TRBJ1-5; 8 bases align to TRBD1. Germline CDR1 MNHNY, CDR2 SVGAGI (reference sequence). After removal of 6 bases from V and 2 bases from J, the junction contained 3 bases not matched to a gene. CDR3 length: 14 residues. The CDR3, as DNA: TGTGCCAGCAGGATACAGGGGGGCAATCAGCCCCAGCATTTT. It specifies CASRIQGGNQPQHF.

This clone occurred a few times. This chain joins TRBV7-9 and TRBJ2-3, with 9 bases aligning to TRBD2. CDR3 size: 15 residues. The germline gives CDR1 SEHNR, CDR2 FQNEAQ (reference sequence). V was pared by 11 bases and J by 1 base, with 10 bases of the junction left unmatched. DNA of the CDR3: TGTGCCGGAGGTCAGCGGGAGGCTGGCACAGATACGCAGTATTTT. Amino acid sequence: CAGGQREAGTDTQYF.

This clone was seen once. V usage is TRBV2 and J usage is TRBJ1-1; no clear D gene. V lost 6 bases, J lost 0 bases, and 11 bases lay in between. CDR3 length equals 14 residues. Germline V gene sequence: CDR1 SNHLY, CDR2 FYNNEI. The CDR3 here is CASRTDIMNTEAFF. The CDR3 DNA sequence: TGTGCCAGCAGGACCGACATCATGAACACTGAAGCTTTCTTT.

The chain couples TRBV28 to TRBJ1-1; 7 nucleotides align to TRBD1. The CDR3 consists of 14 residues. With 6 bases clipped from V and 4 bases from J, the junction kept 8 bases outside the gene matches. The germline gives CDR1 MDHEN, CDR2 SYDVKM. CDR3 bases: TGTGCCAGCAGACCAGGACAGGCTTCCACTGAAGCTTTCTTT. Translation gives CASRPGQASTEAFF.

V gene TRBV7-9 combines with J gene TRBJ1-2; the D is unclear. CDR1 SEHNR and CDR2 FQNEAQ come from the germline V gene (reference sequence). CDR3 length equals 11 residues. The V end lost 5 bases, the J end lost 7 bases, and 8 bases lay between the germline ends. The CDR3 DNA reads as TGTGCCAGCAGCCTGGACTTTGGCTACACCTTC. This gives the protein CASSLDFGYTF.

The rearrangement links TRBV4-2 to TRBJ1-2; D gene ambiguous. Per the germline V gene, CDR1 is LGHNA and CDR2 is YNFKEQ. The length of the CDR3 is 14 residues. With 1 base removed from V and 5 bases from J, the gap between germline ends came to 11 bases. The CDR3 loop reads CASSQGGRLYGYTF. CDR3 nucleotide sequence: TGTGCCAGCAGCCAAGGTGGCCGATTATATGGCTACACCTTC.

The chain recombines TRBV7-2 with TRBJ2-5; 13 bases line up with TRBD2. V trimming: 7 bases; J trimming: 3 bases; junction bases outside the gene matches: 11. CDR3 size: 17 residues. From germline, CDR1 is SGHTA and CDR2 FQGNSA. CDR3: CASTPGGTSGTEETQYF. As DNA, the CDR3 is TGTGCCAGCACCCCGGGGGGGACTAGCGGGACTGAAGAGACCCAGTACTTC.

This sequence joins TRBV11-3 and TRBJ2-2; D not certain. Germline assignment: CDR1 SGHNT and CDR2 YENEEA. V was clipped by 3 bases and J by 5 bases, with 7 bases between them. The CDR3 length is 13 residues. The CDR3 coding sequence is TGTGCCAGCAGCTTGGCGGCGACCGGGGAGCTGTTTTTT. This gives the protein CASSLAATGELFF.

Only a few counts were recorded for this clone. The rearrangement joins TRBV7-8 to TRBJ2-7; perhaps TRBD1 as D (5 bases). In germline, CDR1 is SGHVS, CDR2 FQNEAQ. This CDR3 is built from 15 residues. V was clipped by 1 base and J by 3 bases, with 13 bases between them. CDR3: CASSLVKGSFYEQYF. DNA of the CDR3: TGTGCCAGCAGCTTAGTAAAGGGGTCGTTCTACGAGCAGTACTTC.

The chain has TRBV29-1 and TRBJ1-5, with 8 bases identical to TRBD1. V shed 6 bases and J 1 base; nucleotides not matched to a gene: 8. The CDR3 consists of 15 residues. Per the germline V gene, CDR1 is SQVTM and CDR2 is ANQGSEA. As DNA, the CDR3 is TGCAGCGTCGGTCTCGGACAGGGCAGCAATCAGCCCCAGCATTTT. Translation gives CSVGLGQGSNQPQHF.